This T cell receptor (beta chain) was captured in a study of cytomegalovirus exposure and HLA in healthy donors. General observations from the study: The majority of CMV-associated TCR beta chains were reported as apparently HLA-restricted in a later analysis.

Trimming left V 0 bases short and J 5 bases short, with 17 bases between. The CDR3 consists of 16 residues. Germline CDR1 is KGHSH and CDR2 is LQKENI. PCR primers comprised 60 Vbeta and 13 Jbeta primers. Assay used: immunoSEQ multiplex PCR; TCRdb lists only in-frame clones, some missing. The sample lists about 160,000 clones; 70% to 90% were seen once. Points on this clone: Its antigen is still unknown.

The source is a man aged 18 to 30 in good health and CMV-seropositive. The chain is built from TRBV18 and TRBJ2-7, with D perhaps TRBD1 (6 bases). The sample taken for sequencing was PBMCs. CDR3 nucleotides: TGTGCCAGCTCACCACCAAACAGATCAGGGGTAGACGAGCAGTACTTC. This codes for CASSPPNRSGVDEQYF.